These 4 T cell receptor beta chains were sequenced from one sample in a study of blood T cell repertoires in COVID-19. Method: immunoSEQ multiplex PCR; TCRdb's copy keeps in-frame clones and lacks some. The table has 200,000 to 250,000 clones, about 86% seen once. The sequencing sample was made of peripheral blood. The receptors were gathered from a woman aged 25 to 39 who had recovered from COVID-19.

This chain links TRBV18 with TRBJ1-6; 12 bases are shared with TRBD1. Germline CDR1 is KGHSH and CDR2 is LQKENI. J was trimmed by 8 bases and V by 2 bases; bases with no gene match: 4. The CDR3 has 16 amino acids. For the CDR3, the DNA is TGTGCCAGCTCACCAACTGGGACAGGGGGCTATTCACCCCTCCACTTT. This translates into CASSPTGTGGYSPLHF.

V is TRBV5-6 and J is TRBJ1-1; 9 bases align to TRBD1. The CDR3 covers 13 residues. The ends lost 0 bases at V and 8 bases at J; junction bases unmatched: 2. Germline loops: CDR1 SGHDT, CDR2 YYEEEE. The CDR3 sequence: CASSLAGTGEAFF. CDR3 in DNA: TGTGCCAGCAGCTTGGCCGGGACAGGGGAAGCTTTCTTT.

The chain combines TRBV25-1 with TRBJ1-1; a weak D match, TRBD1 (5 bases). Germline-derived CDR1 and CDR2 are MGHDK and SYGVNS. The V end was cut by 0 bases, the J end by 1 base, with 6 bases between. This CDR3 region has 14 residues. CDR3 nucleotides: TGTGCCAGCAGTGAATACGGGGGGAACACTGAAGCTTTCTTT. Residues: CASSEYGGNTEAFF.

This rearrangement joins TRBV12-3 or TRBV12-4 to TRBJ2-7; unclear D gene. This CDR3 contains 12 residues. V lost 5 bases and J lost 4, with 9 bases in between. CDR3 amino acids: CASSGPAYEQYF. The DNA of the CDR3 is TGTGCCAGCAGTGGGCCAGCTTACGAGCAGTACTTC.